Listed below are T cell receptor beta chains from one sample, sequenced in a study of T cell changes during pregnancy in multiple sclerosis. The data were produced by immunoSEQ multiplex PCR, yet TCRdb's version contains in-frame clones alone and is incomplete. The profile shows approximately 94,000 clones, over 80% of them singletons. The sample in question was peripheral blood, obtained after pregnancy. The receptors originated from a female donor with multiple sclerosis, enrolled in a pregnancy study. Both conserved end residues are part of each CDR3. The D gene is left open where the match is weak. A clone size is listed for some rows: how often the clone was seen (once, few, many), or a class if it is expanded.

V: TRBV6-5
D: -
J: TRBJ2-7
size: once
DNA: TGTGCAACGAAAAGGGGTTTATATAGCGAGCAGTACTTC
CDR3: CATKRGLYSEQYF

V: TRBV7-3
D: TRBD1
J: TRBJ1-1
size: -
DNA: TGTGCCAGCAGCTTGACAGGGGGCGATTACTCTGAAGCTTTCTTT
CDR3: CASSLTGGDYSEAFF

V: TRBV5-1
D: TRBD1
J: TRBJ1-4
size: -
DNA: TGCGCCAGCAGCTTGGCCGGTTTCCTCGTGGGACAGGGTGAGGGAAAACTGTTTTTT
CDR3: CASSLAGFLVGQGEGKLFF

V: TRBV28
D: -
J: TRBJ2-5
size: -
DNA: TGTGCCAGCAGCCCCGGGGGGCGGGAAGAGACCCAGTACTTC
CDR3: CASSPGGREETQYF

V: TRBV9
D: TRBD2
J: TRBJ2-1
size: -
DNA: TGTGCCAGCAGCGTGACCTTAGCGGGGGGAAATGAGCAGTTCTTC
CDR3: CASSVTLAGGNEQFF

V: TRBV7-2
D: TRBD1
J: TRBJ1-1
size: -
DNA: TGTGCCAGCAGCTTAGCGCTAGCAGGGGGCCGGGTAGAAGCTTTCTTT
CDR3: CASSLALAGGRVEAFF

V: TRBV7-6
D: TRBD2
J: TRBJ2-1
size: -
DNA: TGTGCCAGCAGCTTGGTCGAAGCGGGAGTTGTCAATGAGCAGTTCTTC
CDR3: CASSLVEAGVVNEQFF

V: TRBV11-1
D: -
J: TRBJ2-1
size: -
DNA: TGTGCCAGCAGCCGGGAGGGGGCCGGCTCCTACAATGAGCAGTTCTTC
CDR3: CASSREGAGSYNEQFF

V: TRBV7-9
D: -
J: TRBJ2-5
size: -
DNA: TGTGCCAGCAGCCACACTGGGGCGGAGACCCAGTACTTC
CDR3: CASSHTGAETQYF

V: TRBV19
D: -
J: TRBJ2-7
size: -
DNA: TGTGCCAGTAGCCCCCTGTGGTCGGGATCCTACGAGCAGTACTTC
CDR3: CASSPLWSGSYEQYF

V: TRBV5-1
D: TRBD1
J: TRBJ2-1
size: -
DNA: TGCGCCAGCAGCTTCGACAGGGGGCTCTACAATGAGCAGTTCTTC
CDR3: CASSFDRGLYNEQFF

V: TRBV29-1
D: TRBD2
J: TRBJ2-3
size: -
DNA: TGCAGCGTTACTAGCGGCCCTAGCACAGATACGCAGTATTTT
CDR3: CSVTSGPSTDTQYF

V: TRBV7-8
D: -
J: TRBJ1-2
size: -
DNA: TGTGCCAGCAGCCAACGCACGGACAGATTCTATGGCTACACCTTC
CDR3: CASSQRTDRFYGYTF

V: TRBV29-1
D: TRBD2
J: TRBJ2-7
size: -
DNA: TGCAGCGTTATGGGGGGGGACCACCTTTTCTACGAGCAGTACTTC
CDR3: CSVMGGDHLFYEQYF

V: TRBV4-1
D: TRBD2
J: TRBJ2-3
size: -
DNA: TGCGCCAGCAGCCGACTAGCGGGGGGCATAGATACGCAGTATTTT
CDR3: CASSRLAGGIDTQYF

V: TRBV7-9
D: TRBD1
J: TRBJ1-6
size: -
DNA: TGTGCCAGCAGCGCGAAGGACAGGGTGGGTTCACCCCTCCACTTT
CDR3: CASSAKDRVGSPLHF

V: TRBV9
D: -
J: TRBJ2-7
size: once
DNA: TGTGCCAGCAGCGTAGGCAGTAATACCTACGAGCAGTACTTC
CDR3: CASSVGSNTYEQYF

V: TRBV7-2
D: -
J: TRBJ2-2
size: -
DNA: TGTGCCAGCAGGTCGCTAGTTGGCACCGGGGAGCTGTTTTTT
CDR3: CASRSLVGTGELFF

V: TRBV2
D: TRBD1
J: TRBJ2-5
size: -
DNA: TGTGCCAGCAGTGAAGCGGGGACAGGGTCGGAGACCCAGTACTTC
CDR3: CASSEAGTGSETQYF

V: TRBV28
D: TRBD1
J: TRBJ1-5
size: -
DNA: TGTGCCAGCAGCCCCGGGACAGGCCCATTTAAACCCCAGCATTTT
CDR3: CASSPGTGPFKPQHF

V: TRBV6-5
D: TRBD1
J: TRBJ2-1
size: once
DNA: TGTGCCAGCAGCCGAGGGACAGGGGGGGCGAATGAGCAGTTCTTC
CDR3: CASSRGTGGANEQFF

V: TRBV5-1
D: TRBD1
J: TRBJ1-1
size: -
DNA: TGCGCCAGCAGCTATTACAGGGGGCAAGGCACTGAAGCTTTCTTT
CDR3: CASSYYRGQGTEAFF

V: TRBV29-1
D: TRBD2
J: TRBJ2-5
size: -
DNA: TGCAGCGTTGCAGCGGGAGGAGCTGAGACCCAGTACTTC
CDR3: CSVAAGGAETQYF

V: TRBV25-1
D: -
J: TRBJ2-1
size: once
DNA: TGTGCCAGCACGGCGGGTAGCTCCTACAATGAGCAGTTCTTC
CDR3: CASTAGSSYNEQFF

V: TRBV5-4
D: -
J: TRBJ1-2
size: once
DNA: TGTGCCAGCAGCGGGAGCCACAGGGTCTTCTATGGCTACACCTTC
CDR3: CASSGSHRVFYGYTF

V: TRBV5-4
D: TRBD2
J: TRBJ2-3
size: -
DNA: TGTGCCAGCAGCTTGGTAGCGGGGGCGGCAGATACGCAGTATTTT
CDR3: CASSLVAGAADTQYF

V: TRBV19
D: -
J: TRBJ2-1
size: once
DNA: TGTGCCAGCGGGAGCATAATCAATGAGCAGTTCTTC
CDR3: CASGSIINEQFF

V: TRBV7-6
D: -
J: TRBJ2-1
size: -
DNA: TGTGCCAGCAGCTCCCGGCGGGACAGAAGATTCTCCTACAATGAGCAGTTCTTC
CDR3: CASSSRRDRRFSYNEQFF

V: TRBV5-1
D: -
J: TRBJ2-1
size: -
DNA: TGCGCCAGCAGCTTTCCCGGTTACAATGAGCAGTTCTTC
CDR3: CASSFPGYNEQFF

V: TRBV2
D: -
J: TRBJ2-6
size: -
DNA: TGTGCCAGCAGTGATCCCTATCTTGGGGCCAACGTCCTGACTTTC
CDR3: CASSDPYLGANVLTF

V: TRBV5-1
D: TRBD2
J: TRBJ2-7
size: -
DNA: TGCGCCAGCAGCTTGGCACCTAGCGGGAGCCCCCCCTACGAGCAGTACTTC
CDR3: CASSLAPSGSPPYEQYF

V: TRBV28
D: TRBD1
J: TRBJ1-5
size: -
DNA: TGTGCCAGCAGTCCCAACAGGGGGCATCAGCCCCAGCATTTT
CDR3: CASSPNRGHQPQHF

V: TRBV9
D: -
J: TRBJ2-2
size: -
DNA: TGTGCCAGCAGCGTAGTGCCAGCGACGAACACCGGGGAGCTGTTTTTT
CDR3: CASSVVPATNTGELFF

V: TRBV30
D: -
J: TRBJ2-2
size: -
DNA: TGTGCCTGGAGGACAGGCGGGTTTCGGACCGGGGAGCTGTTTTTT
CDR3: CAWRTGGFRTGELFF

V: TRBV19
D: TRBD1
J: TRBJ1-2
size: -
DNA: TGTGCCAGTAGTATTGGGGGTCCCTCGGGACAGCTTCCTATTGGCTACACCTTC
CDR3: CASSIGGPSGQLPIGYTF

V: TRBV29-1
D: -
J: TRBJ2-4
size: -
DNA: TGCAGCGTTGATACAGGGAGAGGCAAAAACATTCAGTACTTC
CDR3: CSVDTGRGKNIQYF

V: TRBV18
D: TRBD1
J: TRBJ1-2
size: -
DNA: TGTGCCAGCTCATCGCCGGGACAGGGACCGGGCTATGGCTACACCTTC
CDR3: CASSSPGQGPGYGYTF

V: TRBV6-5
D: -
J: TRBJ1-1
size: -
DNA: TGTGCCAGCAGCCTTACCTCTACAGCGAACACTGAAGCTTTCTTT
CDR3: CASSLTSTANTEAFF

V: TRBV7-3
D: TRBD1
J: TRBJ1-2
size: -
DNA: TGTGCCAGCAGCTTAACGGGCAGGGGGGGCTACACCTTC
CDR3: CASSLTGRGGYTF

V: TRBV7-2
D: TRBD2
J: TRBJ2-7
size: -
DNA: TGTGCCAGCAGCTTATCCGGGACTAGCGGGGGGGAGGAGCAGTACTTC
CDR3: CASSLSGTSGGEEQYF

V: TRBV6-4
D: -
J: TRBJ1-2
size: -
DNA: TGTGCCAGCAGGCCCCGAGGTTGGGAGGAATATGGCTACACCTTC
CDR3: CASRPRGWEEYGYTF

V: TRBV2
D: TRBD1
J: TRBJ2-7
size: -
DNA: TGTGCCAGCAGTGGGGACAGCTCCTACGAGCAGTACTTC
CDR3: CASSGDSSYEQYF

V: TRBV28
D: -
J: TRBJ2-1
size: -
DNA: TGTGCCAGCAGTTTACGCAGGGATGGGGAGCAGTTCTTC
CDR3: CASSLRRDGEQFF